This TCR beta chain was observed in a study of T cell changes during pregnancy in multiple sclerosis. Only in-frame clones appear in the TCRdb table, and some are missing; sequencing was by immunoSEQ multiplex PCR. This table holds about 100,000 clones, roughly 92% found once. Germline-derived CDR1 and CDR2 are MGHRA and YSYEKL. The CDR3 sequence is 17 residues long. V lost 0 bases and J 6 bases, leaving 15 bases between the germline ends. The rearrangement joins TRBV4-1 to TRBJ1-6, with D possibly TRBD1 on 5 matching bases. The sequencing here drew on peripheral blood, taken in the second trimester of pregnancy. This TCR was recovered from a female donor with multiple sclerosis, enrolled in a pregnancy study. The CDR3 nucleotides read TGCGCCAGCAGCCAAGATCTGGGGCAGGTTCGTAATTCACCCCTCCACTTT. Its protein product is CASSQDLGQVRNSPLHF.